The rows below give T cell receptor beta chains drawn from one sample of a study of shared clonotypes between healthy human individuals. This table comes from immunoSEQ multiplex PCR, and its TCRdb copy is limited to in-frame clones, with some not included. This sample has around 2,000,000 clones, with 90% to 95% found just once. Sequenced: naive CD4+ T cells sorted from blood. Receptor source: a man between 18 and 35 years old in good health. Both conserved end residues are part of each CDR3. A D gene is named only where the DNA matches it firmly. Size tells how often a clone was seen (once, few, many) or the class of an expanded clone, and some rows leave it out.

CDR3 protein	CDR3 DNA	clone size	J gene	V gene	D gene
CSAAYTEAFF	TGCAGTGCTGCTTACACTGAAGCTTTCTTT	-	TRBJ1-1	TRBV20-1	-
CASRTTGGAYEQYF	TGTGCCAGTAGGACGACAGGGGGTGCCTACGAGCAGTACTTC	-	TRBJ2-7	TRBV19	TRBD1
CASSADRTDTQYF	TGTGCCAGCAGCGCGGACAGAACAGATACGCAGTATTTT	-	TRBJ2-3	TRBV5-6	-
CASSERQGGYEQYF	TGTGCCAGCAGTGAGAGACAGGGGGGCTACGAGCAGTACTTC	-	TRBJ2-7	TRBV25-1	TRBD1
CASSERGVLTDTQYF	TGTGCCAGCAGCGAGCGGGGGGTACTCACAGATACGCAGTATTTT	-	TRBJ2-3	TRBV7-9	TRBD2
CASSLAYGGASKNIQYF	TGTGCCAGCAGCTTAGCGTACGGGGGGGCGTCCAAAAACATTCAGTACTTC	-	TRBJ2-4	TRBV7-9	TRBD2
CASSLWVNYGYTF	TGTGCCAGCAGTTTATGGGTTAACTATGGCTACACCTTC	-	TRBJ1-2	TRBV28	-
CASSPDWGKTDTQYF	TGTGCCAGCAGCCCGGATTGGGGAAAGACAGATACGCAGTATTTT	-	TRBJ2-3	TRBV7-2	-
CASSFGGRETQYF	TGTGCCAGCAGCTTTGGCGGGAGGGAGACCCAGTACTTC	-	TRBJ2-5	TRBV5-4	TRBD2
CASSQLPGTGANVLTF	TGTGCCAGCAGCCAACTCCCGGGGACTGGGGCCAACGTCCTGACTTTC	-	TRBJ2-6	TRBV14	-
CATSRDPGGQPQHF	TGTGCCACCAGCAGAGATCCAGGAGGTCAGCCCCAGCATTTT	-	TRBJ1-5	TRBV15	-
CASSRQVNTYNEQFF	TGTGCCAGTAGCCGACAGGTAAATACCTACAATGAGCAGTTCTTC	-	TRBJ2-1	TRBV19	-
CSVATQGVETQYF	TGCAGCGTTGCGACACAGGGAGTTGAGACCCAGTACTTC	-	TRBJ2-5	TRBV29-1	-
CASSQAGGTGVEKLFF	TGTGCCAGCAGCCAAGCTGGAGGGACAGGGGTTGAAAAACTGTTTTTT	-	TRBJ1-4	TRBV4-2	TRBD1
CAWSTRTSGDEQFF	TGTGCCTGGAGTACCCGGACATCGGGAGATGAGCAGTTCTTC	-	TRBJ2-1	TRBV30	-
CATWTGWKDGYTF	TGTGCCACTTGGACAGGCTGGAAGGATGGCTACACCTTC	-	TRBJ1-2	TRBV10-3	TRBD1
CASSEEAFWDTNYEQYF	TGTGCCAGCAGTGAAGAGGCCTTTTGGGACACGAACTACGAGCAGTACTTC	-	TRBJ2-7	TRBV6-1	-
CAWALDRAKFF	TGTGCCTGGGCACTAGACAGGGCGAAGTTCTTC	-	TRBJ2-1	TRBV30	TRBD1
CASSFGQGAGETQYF	TGTGCCAGCAGCTTCGGACAGGGGGCGGGTGAGACCCAGTACTTC	-	TRBJ2-5	TRBV11-3	TRBD1
CASSIALRTVMNTEAFF	TGTGCCAGTAGTATAGCTCTACGGACAGTCATGAACACTGAAGCTTTCTTT	-	TRBJ1-1	TRBV19	-
CASSRRDFGASPLHF	TGTGCCAGCAGCCGGCGGGATTTTGGGGCTTCACCCCTCCACTTT	-	TRBJ1-6	TRBV5-6	-
CAIPGQRAELYSNQPQHF	TGTGCCATCCCGGGACAGCGAGCAGAACTTTATAGCAATCAGCCCCAGCATTTT	-	TRBJ1-5	TRBV10-3	TRBD1
CASTGTGLYNEQFF	TGTGCCAGTACTGGGACAGGGCTTTACAATGAGCAGTTCTTC	-	TRBJ2-1	TRBV19	TRBD1
CASSPPGQTYGYTF	TGTGCCAGCAGTCCGCCGGGACAGACATATGGCTACACCTTC	once	TRBJ1-2	TRBV27	TRBD1